One sample yielded the 27 T cell receptor beta chains listed below, sequenced in a study of T cell repertoires in cytomegalovirus infection (dated by TCRdb to between 2019 and 2020). Their antigens are not known. Data came from an Illumina HiSeq 1500. The public reads were run again by TCRdb, first through fastp at Q25 and then through MiXCR, and only productive beta chains were kept. Rows matching on CDR3 protein sequence are summarized as one entry with the most common DNA and genes. The sample records roughly 110,000 distinct CDR3 sequences, 10% of which are singletons. 31% of the sample rests with the top ten. The sample was PBMCs, sequenced either directly or after in vitro stimulation (not recorded which). Receptors were obtained from a human donor in good health (CMV status not recorded). Some clones in this sample may be carry-over from other donors' samples.

The sample holds many counts of this clonotype. The rearrangement joins TRBV28 to TRBJ2-4; TRBD1 matches at 9 bases. Germline values: CDR1 MDHEN, CDR2 SYDVKM. The CDR3 loop spans 14 amino acids. V was clipped by 9 bases and J by 7 bases; unmatched bases: 10. The CDR3 loop is CASYRTGGSNIQYF. In DNA form, the CDR3 reads TGTGCCAGTTACCGCACAGGGGGCTCGAACATTCAGTACTTC.

This clonotype was seen at least ten times. The CDR3 loop is CASSRSDRSNTEAFF. CDR3 bases: TGTGCCAGCAGTCGGTCGGACAGGTCGAACACTGAAGCTTTCTTT. V usage is TRBV12-3 or TRBV12-4 and J usage is TRBJ1-1, with 7 positions matching TRBD1. This CDR3 contains 15 residues. V was pared by 5 bases and J by 1 base, with 7 bases of the junction left unmatched.

The rearrangement links TRBV6-2 or TRBV6-3 to TRBJ2-7; D is possibly TRBD1 (5 bases). The V gene lost 6 bases and the J gene lost 2 bases, with 11 bases spanning the gap. CDR1 is MNHEY, CDR2 SVGEGT, per germline. The CDR3 is 13 residues long. The CDR3 DNA reads as TGTGCCAGCAGATTGGACAAAGCCTACGAGCAGTACGTC. Its protein product is CASRLDKAYEQYV.

This clonotype was detected many times. V and J are TRBV19 and TRBJ1-4; D perhaps matches TRBD1 (5 bases). The CDR3 length is 14 residues. V was trimmed by 7 bases and J by 3 bases, leaving 12 bases between them. The germline V gene encodes CDR1 LNHDA and CDR2 SQIVND (reference sequence). CDR3 amino acids: CASKRGDANEKLFF. The CDR3, as DNA: TGTGCCAGTAAACGAGGGGACGCTAATGAAAAACTGTTTTTT.

Many counts were recorded for this clonotype. V and J are TRBV7-2 and TRBJ2-5; the match to TRBD1 covers 9 bases. CDR3 length: 15 amino acids. The junction had 6 bases not matched to a gene; V was cut back by 5 bases and J by 2 bases. Per germline, CDR1 SGHTA and CDR2 FQGNSA. Here the CDR3 reads CASSIPGQGQETQYF. The DNA of the CDR3 is TGTGCCAGCAGCATCCCGGGACAGGGTCAAGAGACCCAGTACTTC.

This clonotype was detected only a few times. V usage is TRBV24-1 and J usage is TRBJ2-1, with D perhaps given as TRBD1 or TRBD2 (5 bases each). Germline CDR1 is KGHDR and CDR2 is SFDVKD. The V end was cut by 7 bases, the J end by 9 bases, with 24 bases between. CDR3 size: 16 residues. The CDR3 reads CATSLDRGYVGAEQFF. The CDR3 coding sequence is TGTGCCACCAGCCTTGATAGGGGATACGTCGGGGCTGAGCAGTTCTTC.

V gene TRBV7-9 combines with J gene TRBJ2-7; a weak D match, TRBD1 (6 bases). This CDR3 is 15 amino acids long. Germline CDR1 and CDR2: SEHNR and FQNEAQ (reference sequence). The ends were cut back, 1 base at V and 3 bases at J, with 13 bases in the middle. CDR3 in amino acids: CASSLVAGALYEQYF. CDR3 DNA: TGTGCCAGCAGCTTAGTGGCAGGGGCCCTCTACGAGCAGTACTTC.

The chain uses TRBV19 and TRBJ2-1; TRBD2 matches 11 bases. Trimming took 1 base from V and 6 from J; bases not matched to a gene: 5. Germline CDR1 reads LNHDA; CDR2 reads SQIVND (reference sequence). This CDR3 region has 16 residues. The CDR3 protein is CASSIGGTSGRNEQFF. CDR3 in DNA: TGTGCCAGTAGTATAGGCGGGACTAGCGGACGCAATGAGCAGTTCTTC.

This clonotype was detected many times. The chain joins TRBV7-9 to TRBJ2-1; 7 bases line up with TRBD1. Germline V gene data show CDR1 as SEHNR and CDR2 as FQNEAQ (reference sequence). The trim removed 3 bases at V and 12 bases at J, leaving 5 bases unmatched. CDR3 length: 12 amino acids. This CDR3 is CASSFLNRGQFF. The CDR3 nucleotides are TGTGCCAGCAGCTTCTTAAACAGGGGGCAGTTCTTC.

V usage is TRBV20-1 and J usage is TRBJ1-2; tentative D call: TRBD1 (5 bases). Germline V gives CDR1 DFQATT, CDR2 SNEGSKA (reference sequence). The V gene lost 1 base and the J gene lost 4 bases, with 13 bases spanning the gap. The CDR3 is 14 amino acids. The CDR3 is CSARVGDQGYGYTF. The CDR3 DNA is TGCAGTGCTAGAGTGGGGGACCAAGGCTATGGCTACACCTTC.

The chain is built from TRBV10-3 and TRBJ1-2, with D possibly TRBD1 on 5 matching bases. Germline V gene lookup returns CDR1 ENHRY and CDR2 SYGVKD. The CDR3 has 13 residues. Trimming left V 3 bases short and J 3 bases short, with 8 bases between. DNA for the CDR3: TGTGCCATCAGTGATGGCAGGGACTATGGCTACACCTTC. Translated: CAISDGRDYGYTF.

This clonotype was seen ten or more times. V and J are TRBV7-2 and TRBJ1-2; D might be TRBD1 (5 bases). This CDR3 is built from 15 residues. Germline V gene sequence: CDR1 SGHTA, CDR2 FQGNSA. Trimming removed 1 base from V and 5 bases from J, with 14 bases in between. Here the CDR3 reads CASSLESRGAYGYTF. The CDR3 DNA reads TGTGCCAGCAGCTTAGAGTCCCGGGGCGCGTATGGCTACACCTTC. The entire variable domain, with the rest obtained from reference TRBV7-2 and TRBJ1-2, is as follows: GAGVSQSPSNKVTEKGKDVELRCDPISGHTALYWYRQSLGQGLEFLIYFQGNSAPDKSGLPSDRFSAERTGGSVSTLTIQRTQQEDSAVYLCASSLESRGAYGYTFGSGTRLTVV.

Many counts were recorded for this clonotype. The chain joins TRBV6-6 to TRBJ2-7; 10 bases align to TRBD2. V lost 6 bases and J lost 5; bases outside the gene matches: 10. The CDR3 has 15 residues. CDR1 is MNHNY, CDR2 SVGAGI, per germline (reference sequence). The CDR3, as DNA: TGTGCCAGCAGAGTACTAGCGGGGCCGCTCGACGAGCAGTACTTC. Translation gives CASRVLAGPLDEQYF.

This clonotype has at least ten counts. This chain joins TRBV4-1 and TRBJ2-5, with 11 bases fitting TRBD2. This CDR3 contains 19 residues. V lost 1 base, J lost 5 bases, and 15 bases stayed unmatched. Per the germline V gene, CDR1 is MGHRA and CDR2 is YSYEKL. CDR3: CASSQGALAGGPSRETQYF. Written as DNA, the CDR3 is TGCGCCAGCAGCCAAGGCGCCTTAGCGGGAGGGCCCTCGCGGGAGACCCAGTACTTC.

This clonotype was counted a few times. This sequence joins TRBV7-2 and TRBJ2-5, with D possibly matching TRBD1 (6 bases). CDR3 length: 14 amino acids. The V end was cut by 5 bases, the J end by 4 bases, with 14 bases between. The germline CDR1 and CDR2 sequences are SGHTA and FQGNSA. DNA of the CDR3: TGTGCCAGCAGCATACAGGGCGGAGCAGAGACCCAGTACTTC. Its protein product is CASSIQGGAETQYF.

This clonotype was recorded many times. This sequence joins TRBV12-3 or TRBV12-4 and TRBJ1-4; 7 nucleotides agree with TRBD1. The CDR3 is 17 amino acids. Trimming took 6 bases from V and 2 from J; bases not matched to a gene: 12. CDR3 DNA: TGTGCCAGCAGCCGCGGGACAGCCCTTGGGACTAATGAAAAACTGTTTTTT. Encoded protein: CASSRGTALGTNEKLFF.

This clonotype was seen a handful of times. The V gene is TRBV20-1, the J gene TRBJ2-5; TRBD1 matches 7 bases. The germline V gene encodes CDR1 DFQATT and CDR2 SNEGSKA (reference sequence). The CDR3 has 15 amino acids. V was clipped by 6 bases and J by 1 base; unmatched bases: 11. CDR3 bases: TGCAGTGCGAGGGGGCCGGAGCACCGCCAAGAGACCCAGTACTTC. Its protein product is CSARGPEHRQETQYF.

This clonotype has a handful of counts. The chain has TRBV28 and TRBJ1-1, with a possible D match to TRBD1 (5 bases). This CDR3 region has 14 residues. Trimming left V 5 bases short and J 2 bases short, with 12 bases between. CDR1 and CDR2 (germline): MDHEN, SYDVKM. DNA of the CDR3: TGTGCCAGCAGTCCCCGACAGTCCAACACTGAAGCTTTCTTT. Its translation: CASSPRQSNTEAFF.

This clonotype was seen ten or more times. V usage is TRBV7-2 and J usage is TRBJ1-6; D ambiguous. V was clipped by 1 base and J by 7 bases, with 5 bases between them. The CDR3 has 13 amino acids. Looked up from germline, CDR1 is SGHTA and CDR2 is FQGNSA. The CDR3 region is CASSLDSNSPLHF. The CDR3 coding sequence is TGTGCCAGCAGCTTAGACAGCAATTCACCCCTCCACTTT.

V is TRBV20-1 and J is TRBJ2-3, with 10 bases fitting TRBD2. Germline CDR1 is DFQATT and CDR2 is SNEGSKA (reference sequence). V dropped 3 bases and J dropped 3; count of bases not matched to a gene: 12. This CDR3 is built from 17 residues. Here the CDR3 DNA reads TGCAGTGCTAGCGACTCACTGGGACTAGCGAAGACAGATACGCAGTATTTT. This translates into CSASDSLGLAKTDTQYF.

This clonotype was seen at least ten times. V gene TRBV6-2 or TRBV6-3 combines with J gene TRBJ2-3; D gene unclear. The germline V gene has CDR1 MNHEY and CDR2 SVGEGT. CDR3 length: 12 amino acids. Deletions cut 0 bases from V and 5 bases from J, with 3 bases between. The CDR3 region has the DNA TGTGCCAGCAGTTACTCGAAAGATACGCAGTATTTT. Its translation: CASSYSKDTQYF.

This clonotype was counted many times. This rearrangement joins TRBV7-2 to TRBJ2-7; D is unclear. Trimming removed 7 bases at V and 0 bases at J, with 13 bases between. Germline lookup yields CDR1 SGHTA and CDR2 FQGNSA. The CDR3 consists of 14 residues. The CDR3 spells CASMLWSSSYEQYF. In nucleotides, the CDR3 is TGTGCCAGCATGTTATGGAGTAGCTCCTACGAGCAGTACTTC.

This clonotype was found once. The chain couples TRBV19 to TRBJ1-5, with D perhaps matching TRBD1 (5 bases). Germline assignment: CDR1 LNHDA and CDR2 SQIVND (reference sequence). Trimming stripped 9 bases from V and 0 bases from J, with 9 bases between. This CDR3 is built from 13 residues. The CDR3 reads CASAGTSNQPQHF. CDR3 nucleotides: TGTGCCAGCGCCGGGACTAGCAATCAGCCCCAGCATTTT. Together with reference TRBV19 and TRBJ1-5, the CDR3 gives the full variable domain: DGGITQSPKYLFRKEGQNVTLSCEQNLNHDAMYWYRQDPGQGLRLIYYSQIVNDFQKGDIAEGYSVSREKKESFPLTVTSAQKNPTAFYLCASAGTSNQPQHFGDGTRLSIL.

Ten or more counts support this clonotype. V is TRBV28 and J is TRBJ2-4; D may be TRBD1 or TRBD2 (6 bases each). Germline assignment: CDR1 MDHEN and CDR2 SYDVKM. V shed 7 bases and J shed 6 bases, with 19 bases lying between them. The CDR3 totals 15 residues. This CDR3 reads CASTGGGQGANIQYF. The CDR3 nucleotides are TGTGCCAGCACCGGAGGGGGGCAGGGCGCAAACATTCAGTACTTC.

The sample holds a few counts of this clonotype. Here the CDR3 DNA reads TGTGCCAGCAGCTCCGCGACAGGGATAAACGAGAACACCTTC. It translates to CASSSATGINENTF. This rearrangement joins TRBV5-6 to TRBJ1-2, with 7 bases lining up with TRBD1. CDR1 is SGHDT, CDR2 YYEEEE, per germline. The CDR3 has 14 amino acids. Trimming at V came to 3 bases and at J to 12 bases, leaving 14 bases not matched to a gene.

The gene calls are TRBV20-1 and TRBJ2-1; TRBD2 aligns across 16 bases. CDR1 and CDR2 (germline): DFQATT, SNEGSKA (reference sequence). This CDR3 region has 20 residues. Trimming at V came to 1 base and at J to 2 bases, leaving 11 bases not matched to a gene. The CDR3 loop is CSARGYPVGTSGRAYNEQFF. Here the CDR3 DNA reads TGCAGTGCTAGAGGATACCCTGTTGGGACTAGCGGGAGGGCCTACAATGAGCAGTTCTTC.

This clonotype was counted at least ten times. Here the CDR3 reads CASSLGRRTDDTQYF. The CDR3 DNA sequence: TGTGCCAGCAGCTTAGGGAGACGGACGGATGATACGCAGTATTTT. This chain connects TRBV7-9 to TRBJ2-3; D is ambiguous. CDR3 length: 15 amino acids. Germline V CDR1 and CDR2: SEHNR, FQNEAQ (reference sequence). V was pared by 1 base and J by 6 bases, with 14 bases between.